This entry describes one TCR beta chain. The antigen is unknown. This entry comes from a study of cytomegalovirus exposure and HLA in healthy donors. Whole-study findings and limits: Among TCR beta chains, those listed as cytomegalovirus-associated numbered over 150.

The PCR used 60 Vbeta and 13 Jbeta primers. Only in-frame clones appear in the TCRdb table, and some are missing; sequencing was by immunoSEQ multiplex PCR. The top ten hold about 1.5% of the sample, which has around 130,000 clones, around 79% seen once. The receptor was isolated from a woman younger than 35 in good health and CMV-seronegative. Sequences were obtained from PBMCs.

The CDR3 protein is CASSPGQGGREQFF. The CDR3 DNA reads TGCGCCAGCAGCCCGGGACAGGGAGGTCGAGAGCAGTTCTTC. The chain links TRBV5-1 to TRBJ2-1, with 9 bases fitting TRBD1. V trimming: 4 bases; J trimming: 10 bases; junction bases outside the gene matches: 9. CDR3 length equals 14 residues. Per the germline V gene, CDR1 is SGHRS and CDR2 is YFSETQ. The variable domain in full, with the rest retrieved from reference TRBV5-1 and TRBJ2-1, is KAGVTQTPRYLIKTRGQQVTLSCSPISGHRSVSWYQQTPGQGLQFLFEYFSETQRNKGNFPGRFSGRQFSNSRSEMNVSTLELGDSALYLCASSPGQGGREQFFGPGTRLTVL.